This T cell receptor (beta chain) was identified in a study of blood T cell repertoires in COVID-19. Generated by immunoSEQ multiplex PCR, the TCRdb table keeps only in-frame clones and is missing some. The sample includes a few hundred thousand clones, under 90% seen only once; the top ten take approximately 2.9%. Seattle enrolled patients during active infection and tracked them longitudinally. Turning to this clone: The sample holds other DNA sequences that translate to the same CDR3.

This TCR derives from a woman between 25 and 40 years old with COVID-19, enrolled during active disease. Sample: peripheral blood.

The CDR3 reads CASSSTSGAYNEQFF. The CDR3 coding sequence is TGTGCCAGCAGTTCGACTAGCGGAGCCTACAATGAGCAGTTCTTC. V usage is TRBV28 and J usage is TRBJ2-1; 9 bases fit TRBD2. The germline CDR1 and CDR2 sequences are MDHEN and SYDVKM. The ends lost 4 bases at V and 2 bases at J; junction bases unmatched: 3. CDR3 length: 15 amino acids.